Following are 10 T cell receptor beta chains from one sample sequenced in a study of CD8 T cells in ankylosing spondylitis. From the 5' RACE reads, TCRdb called clonotypes with MiXCR, one entry per CDR3 protein. The sample shows around 490,000 distinct CDR3 sequences, approximately 5% of them seen only once. Study findings and constraints: Ankylosing spondylitis blood appeared to be characterized by a TCR beta motif of fewer than ten highly homologous variants.

What these receptors recognize is not known. The sequencing input was blood, either unsorted or a sorted T cell fraction (not recorded which). All receptors come from a male donor with ankylosing spondylitis.

This clonotype was observed many times. This chain uses TRBV7-2 with TRBJ2-2; D unclear. CDR1 and CDR2 from the germline V gene are SGHTA and FQGNSA. Between the trimmed V and J ends, which lost 3 bases and 4 bases, there was a span of 9 bases. The CDR3 spans 14 residues. The CDR3 is CASSLRMRTGELFF. The CDR3 DNA is TGTGCCAGCAGCTTGCGGATGCGCACCGGGGAGCTGTTTTTT.

Many counts were recorded for this clonotype. This sequence joins TRBV7-2 and TRBJ1-2, with D possibly being TRBD1 (5 bases). The V gene lost 3 bases and the J gene lost 6 bases, with 8 bases spanning the gap. The CDR3 is made up of 12 amino acids. Germline values: CDR1 SGHTA, CDR2 FQGNSA. CDR3 coding DNA: TGTGCCAGCAGCTTTTGGGGGGATGGCTACACCTTC. Translating it yields CASSFWGDGYTF.

This clonotype appeared many times. This rearrangement joins TRBV20-1 to TRBJ2-1; D gene uncertain. The V gene lost 6 bases and the J gene lost 3 bases, with 15 bases spanning the gap. Germline loops: CDR1 DFQATT, CDR2 SNEGSKA (reference sequence). The CDR3 is made up of 14 amino acids. CDR3 in DNA: TGCAGTGCACTCCGACCAGGACGCTACAATGAGCAGTTCTTC. Its translation: CSALRPGRYNEQFF.

This clonotype was seen repeatedly, ten times or more. This chain joins TRBV28 and TRBJ2-3; D remains unclear. The germline CDR1 and CDR2 sequences are MDHEN and SYDVKM. This CDR3 is 15 amino acids long. Deletions cut 1 base from V and 2 bases from J, with 10 bases between. This CDR3 is CASSLSSPTTDTQYF. The DNA for the CDR3 is TGTGCCAGCAGTTTATCCTCCCCCACCACAGATACGCAGTATTTT.

This clonotype was seen at least ten times. This sequence joins TRBV11-2 and TRBJ2-3, with 8 positions matching TRBD2. This CDR3 is 14 amino acids long. Germline V gives CDR1 SGHAT, CDR2 FQNNGV. The trim removed 3 bases at V and 5 bases at J, leaving 4 bases unmatched. CDR3 in amino acids: CASSFSGGLDTQYF. CDR3 DNA: TGTGCCAGCAGCTTCAGCGGGGGCCTAGATACGCAGTATTTT.

This clonotype was seen ten or more times. V usage is TRBV29-1 and J usage is TRBJ2-7; 12 nucleotides match TRBD2. Germline V gene data show CDR1 as SQVTM and CDR2 as ANQGSEA. Losses at the gene ends were 4 bases for V and 3 bases for J; bases not matched to a gene: 1. The CDR3 contains 13 residues. CDR3 loop: CSVVGLAGYEQYF. The CDR3 region has the DNA TGCAGCGTTGTGGGACTAGCGGGCTACGAGCAGTACTTC.

This clonotype was seen at least ten times. This chain joins TRBV5-1 and TRBJ2-2; D may be TRBD1 (6 bases). V dropped 4 bases and J dropped 8 bases, with 15 bases sitting between them. The CDR3 has 14 amino acids. Germline CDR1 reads SGHRS; CDR2 reads YFSETQ. CDR3 bases: TGCGCCAGCAGCGTGGATCCAGGGGAAGGGGAGCTGTTTTTT. It is translated as CASSVDPGEGELFF. Combining the CDR3 with reference TRBV5-1 and TRBJ2-2 gives the whole variable domain KAGVTQTPRYLIKTRGQQVTLSCSPISGHRSVSWYQQTPGQGLQFLFEYFSETQRNKGNFPGRFSGRQFSNSRSEMNVSTLELGDSALYLCASSVDPGEGELFFGEGSRLTVL.

This clonotype was seen repeatedly, ten times or more. The genes are TRBV20-1 and TRBJ1-1, with 7 nucleotides matching TRBD1. The junction had 7 bases not matched to a gene; V was cut back by 5 bases and J by 1 base. The CDR3 spans 14 residues. Germline CDR1 and CDR2: DFQATT and SNEGSKA (reference sequence). CDR3 sequence reads: CSAQSGTANTEAFF. CDR3 coding DNA: TGCAGTGCTCAGTCCGGGACAGCGAACACTGAAGCTTTCTTT.

This chain connects TRBV6-2 or TRBV6-3 to TRBJ2-2; 9 nucleotides agree with TRBD2. This CDR3 contains 16 residues. V lost 6 bases and J lost 5; bases outside the gene matches: 10. CDR1 is MNHEY, CDR2 SVGEGT, per germline. CDR3 DNA sequence: TGTGCCAGCAGCTCGGGGACTAGCTTTGTTACCGGGGAGCTGTTTTTT. Protein product: CASSSGTSFVTGELFF.

This clonotype came up many times. The chain joins TRBV29-1 to TRBJ2-5, with 7 bases aligning to TRBD2. The V gene's germline CDR1 is SQVTM and CDR2 ANQGSEA. This CDR3 comprises 14 residues. V lost 1 base, J lost 5 bases, and 7 bases stayed unmatched. The CDR3 DNA follows: TGCAGCGTTGAAGTTTGGGGGGGGGTGGAGACCCAGTACTTC. Protein: CSVEVWGGVETQYF.